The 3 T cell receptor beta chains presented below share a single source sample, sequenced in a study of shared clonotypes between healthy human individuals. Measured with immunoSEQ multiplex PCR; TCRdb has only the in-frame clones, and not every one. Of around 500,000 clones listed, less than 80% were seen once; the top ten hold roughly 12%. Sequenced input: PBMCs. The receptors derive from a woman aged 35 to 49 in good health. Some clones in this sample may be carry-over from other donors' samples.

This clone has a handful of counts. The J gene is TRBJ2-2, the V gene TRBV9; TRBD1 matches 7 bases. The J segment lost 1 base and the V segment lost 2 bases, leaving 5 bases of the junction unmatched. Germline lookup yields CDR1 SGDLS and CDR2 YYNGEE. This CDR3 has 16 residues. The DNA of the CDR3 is TGTGCCAGCAGCGTCAGGGGGAGATTGAACACCGGGGAGCTGTTTTTT. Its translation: CASSVRGRLNTGELFF.

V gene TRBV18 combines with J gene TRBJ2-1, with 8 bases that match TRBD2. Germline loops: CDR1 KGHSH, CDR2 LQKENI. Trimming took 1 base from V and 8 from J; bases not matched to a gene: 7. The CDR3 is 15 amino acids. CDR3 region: CASSPRSGSSDEQFF. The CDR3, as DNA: TGTGCCAGCTCACCACGGAGCGGGAGTTCAGATGAGCAGTTCTTC. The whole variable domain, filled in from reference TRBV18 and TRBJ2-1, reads NAGVMQNPRHLVRRRGQEARLRCSPMKGHSHVYWYRQLPEEGLKFMVYLQKENIIDESGMPKERFSAEFPKEGPSILRIQQVVRGDSAAYFCASSPRSGSSDEQFFGPGTRLTVL.

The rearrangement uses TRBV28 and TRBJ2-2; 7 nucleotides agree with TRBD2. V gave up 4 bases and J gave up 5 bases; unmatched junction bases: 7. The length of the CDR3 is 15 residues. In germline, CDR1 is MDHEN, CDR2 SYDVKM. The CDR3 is CASSSPTSATGELFF. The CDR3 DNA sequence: TGTGCCAGCAGTTCTCCAACTAGCGCAACCGGGGAGCTGTTTTTT.